This T cell receptor beta chain was sequenced in a study of glioma-infiltrating T cells after dendritic cell vaccination. Study results and caveats: The cohort had few patients with full blood and tumor sets.

With V trimmed by 0 bases and J by 4 bases, 6 bases remained unmatched. Germline assignment: CDR1 GTSNPN and CDR2 SVGIG (reference sequence). The CDR3 contains 15 residues. Time point in this sample: after dendritic cell vaccination, including at tumor progression/relapse. To note about this clone: Its specificity is not known.

Data came from immunoSEQ multiplex PCR; TCRdb stores just in-frame clones and leaves some out. The sample includes 70,000 to 90,000 clones, around 86% of them seen just once. The input for sequencing was blood, taken after dendritic cell vaccination. The TCR sequence derives from a human donor with glioblastoma. This chain uses TRBV30 with TRBJ1-3, with 7 bases identical to TRBD1. The CDR3 sequence: CAWSVRRGLGNTIYF. CDR3 nucleotides: TGTGCCTGGAGTGTACGGAGGGGGCTGGGAAACACCATATATTTT.